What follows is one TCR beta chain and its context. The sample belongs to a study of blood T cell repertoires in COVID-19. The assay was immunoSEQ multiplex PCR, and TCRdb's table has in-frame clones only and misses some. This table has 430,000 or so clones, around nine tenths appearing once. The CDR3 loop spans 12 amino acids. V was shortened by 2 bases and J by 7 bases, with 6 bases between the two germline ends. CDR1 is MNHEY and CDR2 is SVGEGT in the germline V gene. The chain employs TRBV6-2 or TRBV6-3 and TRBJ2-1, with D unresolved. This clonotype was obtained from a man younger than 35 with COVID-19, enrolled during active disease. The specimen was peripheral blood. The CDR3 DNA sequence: TGTGCCAGCAGTTACGCCCGGAATGAGCAGTTCTTC. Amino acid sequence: CASSYARNEQFF.